These 32 T cell receptor beta chains came from one sample sequenced in a study of T cell repertoires in cytomegalovirus infection. Their target antigens are unknown. TCRdb processed the reads anew with MiXCR; each CDR3 protein has one entry. The data show 68,000 or so distinct CDR3 sequences, approximately 22% seen once. Sequenced: PBMCs, sequenced either directly or after in vitro stimulation (not recorded which). These receptors came from a human donor in good health (CMV status not recorded). Some clones in this sample may be carry-over from other donors' samples.

Many counts were recorded for this clonotype. The chain couples TRBV5-1 to TRBJ1-2; D is perhaps TRBD1 (6 bases). Germline lookup yields CDR1 SGHRS and CDR2 YFSETQ. The length of the CDR3 is 14 residues. Trimming removed 1 base from V and 4 bases from J, with 11 bases in between. CDR3 sequence reads: CASSLMGAGYGYTF. Written as DNA, the CDR3 is TGCGCCAGCAGCTTGATGGGGGCGGGCTATGGCTACACCTTC.

J is TRBJ2-2 and V is TRBV11-1; D may match TRBD1 or TRBD2 (7 bases each). Germline V gene lookup returns CDR1 SGHAT and CDR2 FQDESV (reference sequence). The CDR3 is made up of 19 amino acids. Deletions cut 6 bases from V and 1 base from J, with 24 bases between. The CDR3 reads CASRPPPGARGGNTGELFF. The DNA of the CDR3 is TGTGCCAGCAGACCTCCCCCGGGCGCCAGGGGGGGGAACACCGGGGAGCTGTTTTTT.

The sample holds many counts of this clonotype. The chain carries TRBV7-2 and TRBJ2-3; 9 nucleotides align to TRBD2. J lost 0 bases, V lost 4 bases, and 2 bases had no gene match. Germline V gives CDR1 SGHTA, CDR2 FQGNSA. The CDR3 length is 15 residues. Here the CDR3 reads CASSSSGASTDTQYF. The CDR3 nucleotides read TGTGCCAGCAGCTCTAGCGGGGCTAGCACAGATACGCAGTATTTT.

This clonotype appeared many times. V gene TRBV28 combines with J gene TRBJ2-6; weak D call: TRBD1 (5 bases). Germline-derived CDR1 and CDR2 are MDHEN and SYDVKM. The CDR3 is 15 residues long. V lost 6 bases, J lost 1 base, and 10 bases lay in between. CDR3 sequence reads: CASRPPGSGANVLTF. The CDR3 nucleotides are TGTGCCAGCAGGCCTCCAGGGTCTGGGGCCAACGTCCTGACTTTC.

In this sample, this clonotype turned up many times. V and J are TRBV7-2 and TRBJ1-2; D possibly corresponds to TRBD1 (5 bases). V shed 2 bases and J shed 6 bases, with 19 bases lying between them. Germline CDR1 reads SGHTA; CDR2 reads FQGNSA. The CDR3 length is 16 residues. The CDR3 nucleotides read TGTGCCAGCAGCTTATTCCGGGGCCCAAGTGCCCATGGCTACACCTTC. This sequence encodes CASSLFRGPSAHGYTF.

This clonotype has only a few counts. Here the CDR3 reads CASSHRAGGRYGYTF. The CDR3 DNA follows: TGTGCCAGCAGCCACCGGGCAGGGGGACGCTATGGCTACACCTTC. This chain uses TRBV7-9 with TRBJ1-2, with TRBD1 matching over 7 bases. With V trimmed by 5 bases and J by 4 bases, 10 bases remained unmatched. This CDR3 is built from 15 residues. CDR1 SEHNR and CDR2 FQNEAQ come from the germline V gene (reference sequence).

Only a few counts were recorded for this clonotype. The chain carries TRBV4-1 and TRBJ1-5, with TRBD1 as a possible D gene (5 bases). There are 18 residues in the CDR3. V was pared by 3 bases and J by 1 base, with 19 bases between. From germline, CDR1 is MGHRA and CDR2 YSYEKL. The CDR3 DNA is TGCGCCAGCAGCCAGGGGGACCCGCGGTTGTGGAGCAATCAGCCCCAGCATTTT. Translation gives CASSQGDPRLWSNQPQHF.

The chain is built from TRBV10-3 and TRBJ2-3, with D possibly TRBD2 on 5 matching bases. Germline CDR1 and CDR2: ENHRY and SYGVKD. CDR3 length equals 13 residues. Trimming stripped 8 bases from V and 0 bases from J, with 9 bases between. The CDR3 spells CAIARTSTDTQYF. The CDR3 bases are TGTGCCATCGCTCGGACTAGCACAGATACGCAGTATTTT.

The chain combines TRBV6-2 or TRBV6-3 with TRBJ2-3, with 11 bases that match TRBD2. The CDR3 covers 15 residues. V lost 9 bases, J lost 1 base, and 6 bases stayed unmatched. Germline CDR1 is MNHEY and CDR2 is SVGEGT. CDR3 protein: CASDWGLAGTDTQYF. DNA for the CDR3: TGTGCCAGTGACTGGGGACTAGCGGGCACAGATACGCAGTATTTT.

The sample holds many counts of this clonotype. The CDR3 DNA reads as TGTGCCAGCAGCTTCGGGATAGCGGGAGGGCCCACGGAGACCCAGTACTTC. Translation gives CASSFGIAGGPTETQYF. This chain connects TRBV7-2 to TRBJ2-5; TRBD2 matches 11 bases. CDR1 and CDR2 (germline): SGHTA, FQGNSA. Germline trimming cut 3 bases from V and 5 bases from J; bases unmatched to any gene: 11. CDR3 size: 17 residues.

The chain is built from TRBV15 and TRBJ2-7; TRBD2 matches at 14 bases. CDR3 size: 14 residues. Germline V CDR1 and CDR2: LNHNV, YYDKDF (reference sequence). V lost 4 bases and J lost 7; bases outside the gene matches: 3. The CDR3: CATSTGLAGDEQYV. Here the CDR3 DNA reads TGTGCCACCAGCACGGGACTAGCGGGAGATGAGCAGTACGTC.

This clonotype came up once. This chain joins TRBV20-1 and TRBJ2-1; D gene ambiguous. The CDR3 spans 20 residues. The germline V gene encodes CDR1 DFQATT and CDR2 SNEGSKA (reference sequence). Trimming took 1 base from V and 0 from J, leaving 25 bases between them. CDR3 nucleotides: TGCAGTGCTAGAGGCTACCCTGGATGGACGGAGAACTACTCCTACAATGAGCAGTTCTTC. Its protein is CSARGYPGWTENYSYNEQFF.

The rearrangement uses TRBV28 and TRBJ2-7, with TRBD1 matching over 10 bases. V was clipped by 3 bases and J by 3 bases; unmatched bases: 11. The CDR3 runs 17 residues. Germline V CDR1 and CDR2: MDHEN, SYDVKM. Here the CDR3 reads CASSFLLRDRGSYEQYF. CDR3 DNA: TGTGCCAGCAGTTTTTTACTACGGGACAGGGGAAGCTACGAGCAGTACTTC.

The chain has TRBV27 and TRBJ1-6; D is unclear. Trimming removed 3 bases from V and 14 bases from J, with 26 bases in between. The germline V gene has CDR1 MNHEY and CDR2 SMNVEV (reference sequence). The CDR3 contains 17 residues. CDR3 sequence reads: CASSFNGLSFFTMALHF. CDR3 nucleotide sequence: TGTGCCAGCAGTTTCAATGGCCTTAGCTTCTTTACTATGGCCCTCCACTTT.

The V gene is TRBV6-5, the J gene TRBJ2-3, with 11 bases that match TRBD2. The CDR3 has 16 amino acids. The germline V gene encodes CDR1 MNHEY and CDR2 SVGAGI. The V gene end was trimmed by 8 bases and the J gene end by 5 bases; junction bases not matched to a gene: 12. In DNA, the CDR3 is TGTGCCAGCTTTAGGGGTAGCGGGAGGGCCCTAGATACGCAGTATTTT. As protein: CASFRGSGRALDTQYF.

CDR3 sequence (DNA): TGTGCCAGCAGCTTCTCTTTGGGCAGGGCCTACGAGCAGTACGTC. Residues: CASSFSLGRAYEQYV. The rearrangement uses TRBV11-2 and TRBJ2-7; D might be TRBD1 (5 bases). CDR3 length equals 15 residues. The V and J ends lost 3 bases and 2 bases respectively, with 14 bases between them. Germline CDR1 and CDR2: SGHAT and FQNNGV.

This clonotype has a count of ten or more. This chain uses TRBV7-2 with TRBJ2-7, with 8 bases matching TRBD1. This CDR3 is 14 amino acids long. Germline V lookup: CDR1 SGHTA, CDR2 FQGNSA. V lost 3 bases and J lost 3; bases outside the gene matches: 4. The DNA of the CDR3 is TGTGCCAGCAGCTTGGGACAGGAGAACTACGAGCAGTACTTC. It codes for CASSLGQENYEQYF.

A few counts support this clonotype. The chain couples TRBV7-2 to TRBJ2-5; D ambiguous. Germline CDR1 reads SGHTA; CDR2 reads FQGNSA. There are 13 residues in the CDR3. The V end lost 0 bases, the J end lost 3 bases, and 5 bases lay between the germline ends. CDR3 region: CASSLASKETQYF. CDR3 nucleotide sequence: TGTGCCAGCAGCTTAGCATCGAAAGAGACCCAGTACTTC. Drawing the rest from reference TRBV7-2 and TRBJ2-5, the complete variable domain is GAGVSQSPSNKVTEKGKDVELRCDPISGHTALYWYRQSLGQGLEFLIYFQGNSAPDKSGLPSDRFSAERTGGSVSTLTIQRTQQEDSAVYLCASSLASKETQYFGPGTRLLVL.

The gene calls are TRBV7-2 and TRBJ1-1; D is perhaps TRBD1 (6 bases). Germline V CDR1 and CDR2: SGHTA, FQGNSA. V was trimmed by 1 base and J by 4 bases, leaving 13 bases between them. The CDR3 has 15 amino acids. The CDR3, as DNA: TGTGCCAGCAGCTTAGAGGGGGGGCGCGGCACTGAAGCTTTCTTT. Translated: CASSLEGGRGTEAFF.

The table lists this clonotype with a count of one. The chain employs TRBV28 and TRBJ2-3; TRBD2 aligns across 8 bases. CDR1 and CDR2 (germline): MDHEN, SYDVKM. The CDR3 sequence is 14 residues long. Trimming took 6 bases from V and 2 from J; bases not matched to a gene: 4. Written as DNA, the CDR3 is TGTGCCAGCAGCGGCGGGAGGAACACAGATACGCAGTATTTT. Translated: CASSGGRNTDTQYF.

Concerning this clonotype: This may be a read error: a much more frequent sequence differs by one nucleotide. The chain is built from TRBV11-3 and TRBJ2-1; D gene uncertain. This CDR3 spans 12 amino acids. In germline, CDR1 is SGHNT, CDR2 YENEEA. With 0 bases removed from V and 6 bases from J, the gap between germline ends came to 3 bases. The CDR3 sequence is CASSLESNEQFF. For the CDR3, the DNA is TGTGCCAGCAGCTTAGAGTCCAATGAGCAGTTCTTC. Based on the CDR3 plus reference TRBV11-3 and TRBJ2-1, the full variable domain is EAGVVQSPRYKIIEKKQPVAFWCNPISGHNTLYWYLQNLGQGPELLIRYENEEAVDDSQLPKDRFSAERLKGVDSTLKIQPAELGDSAVYLCASSLESNEQFFGPGTRLTVL.

This clonotype has just a few counts. The chain employs TRBV14 and TRBJ1-2; 8 bases map to TRBD1. This CDR3 contains 14 residues. CDR1 is SGHDN, CDR2 FVKESK, per germline. V lost 5 bases to trimming and J lost 9 bases; unmatched junction nucleotides: 11. This CDR3 is CASSGTGFARRYTF. CDR3 sequence (DNA): TGTGCCAGCAGCGGGACAGGCTTTGCCCGTCGCTACACCTTC.

The rearrangement uses TRBV15 and TRBJ1-3; 7 bases are a match to TRBD1. V was pared by 3 bases and J by 3 bases, with 8 bases of the junction left unmatched. CDR1 is LNHNV, CDR2 YYDKDF, per germline (reference sequence). The CDR3 length is 16 residues. Here the CDR3 reads CATSSKLTGSGNTIYF. CDR3 nucleotide sequence: TGTGCCACCAGCAGCAAACTGACAGGGAGTGGAAACACCATATATTTT.

This clonotype has only a few counts. The chain combines TRBV6-2 or TRBV6-3 with TRBJ2-6, with unresolved D. The germline CDR1 and CDR2 sequences are MNHEY and SVGEGT. The CDR3 loop spans 14 amino acids. V was cut by 6 bases and J by 2 bases, with 8 bases left in between. For the CDR3, the DNA is TGTGCCAGCAGCAACACCGCTGGGGCCAACGTCCTGACTTTC. Residues: CASSNTAGANVLTF.

As for this clonotype: At one end, the junction sequence differs from germline, possibly due to a read error. The V call is TRBV6-2 or TRBV6-3, the J call TRBJ1-5; D not certain. Per the germline V gene, CDR1 is MNHEY and CDR2 is SVGEGT. The CDR3 spans 12 residues. This CDR3 is CASSYTNQPKHF. The DNA for the CDR3 is TGTGCCAGCAGTTACACCAATCAGCCCAAGCATTTT.

The chain links TRBV5-4 to TRBJ2-1; 10 bases line up with TRBD1. The V gene's germline CDR1 is SGHNT and CDR2 YYREEE (reference sequence). The CDR3 loop spans 15 amino acids. V lost 2 bases to trimming and J lost 9 bases; unmatched junction nucleotides: 8. This CDR3 reads CASSFPGQGPSEQFF. CDR3 in DNA: TGTGCCAGCAGCTTCCCGGGACAGGGGCCCAGTGAGCAGTTCTTC.

This clonotype has at least ten counts. The chain uses TRBV7-9 and TRBJ1-2; 7 bases line up with TRBD1. This CDR3 spans 14 amino acids. Losses at the gene ends were 5 bases for V and 5 bases for J; bases not matched to a gene: 8. Germline CDR1 and CDR2: SEHNR and FQNEAQ (reference sequence). CDR3 region: CASSIPGTEYGYTF. CDR3 in DNA: TGTGCCAGCAGCATTCCCGGGACAGAGTATGGCTACACCTTC.

This clonotype appeared a few times. The junction does not match germline at one end; this may be a read error. This chain joins TRBV29-1 and TRBJ1-1; D perhaps matches TRBD1 (5 bases). The CDR3 runs 13 residues. The V gene's germline CDR1 is SQVTM and CDR2 ANQGSEA. Here the CDR3 reads CSAERGMNTEAFF. The CDR3 nucleotides read TGCAGCGCTGAAAGGGGTATGAACACTGAAGCTTTCTTT. Complete variable domain (other parts from reference TRBV29-1 and TRBJ1-1): SAVISQKPSRDICQRGTSLTIQCQVDSQVTMMFWYRQQPGQSLTLIATANQGSEATYESGFVIDKFPISRPNLTFSTLTVSNMSPEDSSIYLCSAERGMNTEAFFGQGTRLTVV.

This clonotype was counted ten times or more. The rearrangement joins TRBV7-3 to TRBJ1-2; no clear D. Germline V lookup: CDR1 SGHTA, CDR2 FQGTGA. The length of the CDR3 is 14 residues. Between the trimmed V and J ends, which lost 9 bases and 8 bases, there was a span of 22 bases. For the CDR3, the DNA is TGTGCCAGTGGCCCCCGGGATGGTTTGCAGGGCTACACCTTC. It codes for CASGPRDGLQGYTF. The full variable domain, with the rest looked up from reference TRBV7-3 and TRBJ1-2, is GAGVSQTPSNKVTEKGKYVELRCDPISGHTALYWYRQSLGQGPEFLIYFQGTGAADDSGLPNDRFFAVRPEGSVSTLKIQRTERGDSAVYLCASGPRDGLQGYTFGSGTRLTVV.

Only a few counts were recorded for this clonotype. The rearrangement links TRBV7-2 to TRBJ1-5; weak D call: TRBD1 (5 bases). The V gene's germline CDR1 is SGHTA and CDR2 FQGNSA. V lost 6 bases and J 2 bases, leaving 11 bases between the germline ends. The CDR3 runs to 14 residues. Here the CDR3 DNA reads TGTGCCAGCAGAGCGGGGGGAGGCAATCAGCCCCAGCATTTT. It encodes CASRAGGGNQPQHF. The whole variable domain, remainder taken from reference TRBV7-2 and TRBJ1-5, is GAGVSQSPSNKVTEKGKDVELRCDPISGHTALYWYRQSLGQGLEFLIYFQGNSAPDKSGLPSDRFSAERTGGSVSTLTIQRTQQEDSAVYLCASRAGGGNQPQHFGDGTRLSIL.

The gene calls are TRBV7-6 and TRBJ2-2, with D perhaps matching TRBD1 (6 bases). The CDR3 length is 15 residues. V shed 5 bases and J shed 5 bases, with 15 bases lying between them. Germline V lookup: CDR1 SGHVS, CDR2 FNYEAQ. DNA of the CDR3: TGTGCCAGCAGCCCCCCGCCAGGGGAGACCGGGGAGCTGTTTTTT. Translating gives CASSPPPGETGELFF.

The table lists this clonotype with a few counts. The V call is TRBV28, the J call TRBJ2-5, with 8 bases that match TRBD2. V dropped 3 bases and J dropped 5; count of bases not matched to a gene: 5. The CDR3 is made up of 14 amino acids. CDR1 is MDHEN and CDR2 is SYDVKM in the germline V gene. The CDR3 bases are TGTGCCAGCAGTTTTACTAGCGGTGCGGAGACCCAGTACTTC. Translating it yields CASSFTSGAETQYF.